This entry is about one TCR beta chain. Its antigen is still unknown. No much larger clonotype is one base removed from it; base qualities were not supplied. The data were obtained in a study of T cells after somatic rescue of genetic block (TCRdb year 2020). Background on the whole study: The study assessed how robust, over the long term, a T-cell system was when the system had developed through somatic rescue of a genetic block in T-cell development.

Relative to germline, V is missing 5 bases and J is missing 5 bases, with 3 bases of the junction outside any gene match. CDR1 and CDR2 are read off the germline V gene as SGHNT and YENEEA. From the cysteine through the phenylalanine, the CDR3 covers 14 amino acids. The CDR3 DNA has 42 bases and is translated from base 1. The library was built by means of the immunoSEQ multiplex PCR assay. Drawn from immuneACCESS, this table holds only the in-frame rearrangements with V and J called that TCRdb kept. Clones are partly lost; checked studies trace under half to an unresolved V gene and leave the rest unexplained. The sample data list about 67,000 clones, and roughly nine tenths of these were observed just once. Jointly, the top ten make up about 3% of the sample.

Here the chain combines TRBV11-3 and TRBJ2-1, with 10 bases matching TRBD2. Material for sequencing was peripheral blood mononuclear cells (PBMCs). This receptor was identified in a middle-aged man. The CDR3: CASSKRGGHNEQFF. In nucleotide form, the sequence is TGTGCCAGCAGCAAGCGGGGGGGCCACAATGAGCAGTTCTTC.